The following is a T cell receptor (beta chain) sequence with its context. This CDR3 contains 18 residues. Per the germline V gene, CDR1 is SEHNR and CDR2 is FQNEAQ (reference sequence). V lost 4 bases and J 1 base, leaving 19 bases between the germline ends. The PCR ran on 60 Vbeta and 13 Jbeta primers. Only in-frame clones appear in the TCRdb table, and some are missing; sequencing was by immunoSEQ multiplex PCR. The sample has fewer than 100,000 clones, around 80% seen once. The sample originates from a study of cytomegalovirus exposure and HLA in healthy donors. About the study: Earlier findings included some 100 million unique TCR beta sequences obtained from about 170 million T cells. The study placed around 80% of its approximately 360 genotyped donors in the Caucasian-associated ancestry cluster.

The chain recombines TRBV7-9 with TRBJ2-2; the D gene is possibly TRBD1 (6 bases). This sequence was found in a male donor in good health and CMV-seropositive. The sample was PBMCs. The CDR3 region is CASSSTKPGQWNTGELFF. The CDR3 DNA sequence: TGTGCCAGCAGCTCCACGAAGCCGGGACAATGGAACACCGGGGAGCTGTTTTTT.